This T cell receptor beta chain appears in the sequencing data of a study of blood T cell repertoires in COVID-19. Background on the study: The origin of the acute and convalescent COVID-19 samples was the United States, Italy and Spain. Sample material is recorded as cDNA or gDNA derived from T cells, B-cell-depleted T cells, or PBMCs.

This CDR3 contains 15 residues. Per germline, CDR1 SGHTA and CDR2 FQGTGA. V was pared by 5 bases and J by 4 bases, with 14 bases between. Per the authors' pipeline: Using reference gene primer amplification, nucleated cell counts were estimated. Sequencing was performed with immunoSEQ multiplex PCR; in TCRdb, only in-frame clones are kept and a portion is missing. V, J and clone size are those of that table, while D and trimming were read from the DNA. The data contain 200,000 to 250,000 clones, around nine tenths of them seen just once; the ten biggest clones take up about 1.6%. The rearrangement uses TRBV7-3 and TRBJ2-2, with no clear D. Sequenced sample: peripheral blood. The receptor's source is a woman aged 55-69 years who had recovered from COVID-19. Written as DNA, the CDR3 is TGTGCCAGCAGCCGGCGACCCCGCGGCACCGGGGAGCTGTTTTTT. Protein: CASSRRPRGTGELFF.